This TCR beta chain was documented in a study of graft-versus-host responses after intestinal transplantation. Overall study results and limits: Peak circulating GvH clone levels tracked with early post-transplant HvG declines. Recipient-marrow GvH clones were detected, some having first appeared in ileum or blood.

This clone has just a few counts. Its antigen is unknown. Here immunoSEQ multiplex PCR was the method, and the copy in TCRdb shows in-frame clones only, minus some. The sample holds about 37,000 clones, around 90% seen once. This CDR3 spans 13 amino acids. Trimming took off 0 bases at V and 10 bases at J, with 9 bases between the two ends. CDR1 and CDR2 (germline): SGHDN, FVKESK. Lymphocytes (intraepithelial and lamina propria) were released by processing the graft tissue. The rearrangement joins TRBV14 to TRBJ2-2, with D unclear. The sample in question was ileum tissue, obtained less than 210 days after intestinal transplant. The sequence was obtained from a human patient who received an intestinal transplant, so some T cells may come from the graft donor. The CDR3 loop reads CASSQERAPELFF. DNA for the CDR3: TGTGCCAGCAGCCAAGAAAGAGCCCCGGAGCTGTTTTTT.